One and the same sample provided the 32 T cell receptor beta chains below, sequenced in a study of cytomegalovirus exposure and HLA in healthy donors. The table came from immunoSEQ multiplex PCR; TCRdb's copy has only in-frame clones and leaves some out. The data show approximately 160,000 clones, 75% to 90% seen once. The sequenced sample was PBMCs. These receptors came from a woman in her late teens or twenties in good health and CMV-seronegative.

The chain uses TRBV7-8 and TRBJ2-7; tentatively, D is TRBD2 (5 bases). The CDR3 sequence is 17 residues long. The germline V and J ends were trimmed by 4 bases and 0 bases, with 19 bases remaining between them. The germline gives CDR1 SGHVS, CDR2 FQNEAQ. The CDR3, as DNA: TGTGCCAGCAGCTCAGGACGGTTCAGCGGCCTCTCCTACGAGCAGTACTTC. Residues: CASSSGRFSGLSYEQYF.

The rearrangement joins TRBV5-6 to TRBJ2-2, with 7 nucleotides matching TRBD1. V lost 2 bases, J lost 4 bases, and 8 bases stayed unmatched. Germline V gives CDR1 SGHDT, CDR2 YYEEEE. The CDR3 extends over 16 amino acids. The CDR3 is CASSFGTGAITGELFF. The CDR3 DNA reads as TGTGCCAGCAGCTTCGGCACAGGGGCGATCACCGGGGAGCTGTTTTTT.

This chain joins TRBV5-1 and TRBJ2-3; a weak D match, TRBD2 (5 bases). Looked up from germline, CDR1 is SGHRS and CDR2 is YFSETQ. V was clipped by 0 bases and J by 3 bases, with 14 bases between them. The CDR3 loop spans 16 amino acids. This chain's CDR3 is CASSLAVKGETDTQYF. The DNA of the CDR3 is TGCGCCAGCAGCTTGGCCGTGAAGGGAGAAACAGATACGCAGTATTTT.

J is TRBJ2-1 and V is TRBV10-1; TRBD2 might be the D (6 bases). The V and J ends lost 6 bases and 1 base respectively, with 19 bases between them. Germline V gene lookup returns CDR1 WNHNN and CDR2 SYGVQD (reference sequence). The CDR3 length is 17 residues. CDR3 loop: CASSATSAGGSYNEQFF. CDR3 DNA: TGCGCCAGCAGCGCCACGTCCGCCGGAGGGTCCTACAATGAGCAGTTCTTC.

The V call is TRBV4-1, the J call TRBJ2-3; 7 bases are shared with TRBD2. V was pared by 11 bases and J by 2 bases, with 4 bases of the junction left unmatched. The CDR3 runs to 12 residues. CDR1 and CDR2 from the germline V gene are MGHRA and YSYEKL. CDR3: CAREALTDTQYF. In nucleotides, the CDR3 is TGCGCCCGGGAGGCCCTCACAGATACGCAGTATTTT.

The J gene is TRBJ2-7, the V gene TRBV19; D may be TRBD2 (6 bases). This CDR3 contains 16 residues. V lost 6 bases and J lost 3, with 21 bases in between. CDR1 is LNHDA and CDR2 is SQIVND in the germline V gene (reference sequence). The CDR3 reads CASSGQGGPVYYEQYF. CDR3 nucleotide sequence: TGTGCCAGTAGCGGTCAGGGAGGCCCGGTCTACTACGAGCAGTACTTC.

The chain joins TRBV5-1 to TRBJ2-7; 8 bases are a match to TRBD2. V was pared by 0 bases and J by 2 bases, with 7 bases of the junction left unmatched. Germline lookup yields CDR1 SGHRS and CDR2 YFSETQ. The CDR3 is 16 residues long. The CDR3 is CASSLVEASGPYEQYF. CDR3 coding DNA: TGCGCCAGCAGCTTGGTTGAGGCTAGCGGGCCCTACGAGCAGTACTTC. Full variable domain (missing parts from reference TRBV5-1 and TRBJ2-7): KAGVTQTPRYLIKTRGQQVTLSCSPISGHRSVSWYQQTPGQGLQFLFEYFSETQRNKGNFPGRFSGRQFSNSRSEMNVSTLELGDSALYLCASSLVEASGPYEQYFGPGTRLTVT.

The rearrangement links TRBV6-1 to TRBJ1-1; perhaps TRBD1 as D (6 bases). V was shortened by 5 bases and J by 1 base, with 8 bases between the two germline ends. The CDR3 has 13 amino acids. CDR1 and CDR2 (germline): MNHNS, SASEGT. Here the CDR3 reads CASSLQGNTEAFF. The CDR3 coding sequence is TGTGCCAGCAGTTTACAGGGGAACACTGAAGCTTTCTTT.

The V gene is TRBV19, the J gene TRBJ1-1, with D perhaps matching TRBD1 (6 bases). Per the germline V gene, CDR1 is LNHDA and CDR2 is SQIVND (reference sequence). The germline V and J ends were trimmed by 6 bases and 0 bases, with 14 bases remaining between them. This CDR3 comprises 15 residues. The CDR3 sequence is CASRLGQGLNTEAFF. CDR3 nucleotides: TGTGCCAGTAGATTGGGGCAGGGGTTGAACACTGAAGCTTTCTTT.

The rearrangement uses TRBV10-3 and TRBJ2-1; 7 bases are shared with TRBD1. Germline assignment: CDR1 ENHRY and CDR2 SYGVKD. CDR3 size: 14 residues. V lost 4 bases and J lost 6; bases outside the gene matches: 6. CDR3: CAISGQGSGNEQFF. Written as DNA, the CDR3 is TGTGCCATCAGTGGACAGGGATCGGGCAATGAGCAGTTCTTC.

The chain carries TRBV15 and TRBJ1-3; weak D call: TRBD1 (5 bases). The CDR3 length is 15 residues. Trimming stripped 1 base from V and 2 bases from J, with 9 bases between. CDR1 is LNHNV, CDR2 YYDKDF, per germline (reference sequence). CDR3 DNA sequence: TGTGCCACCAGCAGAGGGAGGGGTACTGGAAACACCATATATTTT. Protein product: CATSRGRGTGNTIYF.

This chain joins TRBV27 and TRBJ1-5; no reliable D call. V gave up 6 bases and J gave up 1 base, with 10 bases separating them. CDR1 is MNHEY and CDR2 is SMNVEV in the germline V gene (reference sequence). The CDR3 is 14 amino acids. The CDR3 region is CASSRDTSNQPQHF. In nucleotides, the CDR3 is TGTGCCAGCAGCCGTGACACAAGCAATCAGCCCCAGCATTTT.

V usage is TRBV9 and J usage is TRBJ1-3; D gene unclear. The ends were cut back, 6 bases at V and 4 bases at J, with 11 bases in the middle. CDR1 is SGDLS and CDR2 is YYNGEE in the germline V gene. This CDR3 comprises 13 residues. Here the CDR3 DNA reads TGTGCCAGCAATTCGTATCCCGGAAACACCATATATTTT. This codes for CASNSYPGNTIYF.

The gene calls are TRBV5-4 and TRBJ2-5; tentatively, D is TRBD1 (5 bases). This CDR3 spans 15 amino acids. The germline CDR1 and CDR2 sequences are SGHNT and YYREEE (reference sequence). V lost 0 bases and J 3 bases, leaving 12 bases between the germline ends. The CDR3 nucleotides read TGTGCCAGCAGCTTGGGGTCAGGGTCCGAAGAGACCCAGTACTTC. This gives the protein CASSLGSGSEETQYF.

V gene TRBV4-1 combines with J gene TRBJ1-2; D call uncertain. The CDR3 runs 14 residues. V lost 5 bases to trimming and J lost 0 bases, with 10 bases between them. The germline V gene has CDR1 MGHRA and CDR2 YSYEKL. The CDR3 is CASSVGLSNYGYTF. The DNA of the CDR3 is TGCGCCAGCAGCGTCGGACTCTCTAACTATGGCTACACCTTC.

CDR3: CASSLKRSSGRFTDTQYF. In DNA, the CDR3 is TGTGCCAGCAGCTTGAAGAGGAGTAGCGGGAGGTTCACAGATACGCAGTATTTT. This chain links TRBV5-6 with TRBJ2-3, with 10 bases identical to TRBD2. Germline V CDR1 and CDR2: SGHDT, YYEEEE. V gave up 1 base and J gave up 2 bases; unmatched junction bases: 10. This CDR3 contains 18 residues.

This clone appeared a single time. DNA for the CDR3: TGTGCCAGCGTGGAGACTGAAGCTTTCTTT. It translates to CASVETEAFF. The gene calls are TRBV2 and TRBJ1-1; D not resolved. This CDR3 has 10 residues. Trimming took off 8 bases at V and 5 bases at J, with 6 bases between the two ends. Germline V gene data show CDR1 as SNHLY and CDR2 as FYNNEI.

The V and J genes are TRBV11-2 and TRBJ1-2, with a possible D match to TRBD1 (6 bases). The CDR3 loop spans 14 amino acids. Germline-derived CDR1 and CDR2 are SGHAT and FQNNGV. V gave up 3 bases and J gave up 5 bases, with 13 bases separating them. In DNA, the CDR3 is TGTGCCAGCAGCTTTAGGGGGTACCAGTATGGCTACACCTTC. It yields the protein CASSFRGYQYGYTF.

The chain uses TRBV9 and TRBJ1-2, with D hard to call. Germline-derived CDR1 and CDR2 are SGDLS and YYNGEE. V was cut by 4 bases and J by 0 bases, with 7 bases left in between. The CDR3 consists of 13 residues. The CDR3 nucleotides are TGTGCCAGCAGCTCTCTCCCTAACTATGGCTACACCTTC. Protein product: CASSSLPNYGYTF. Drawing the rest from reference TRBV9 and TRBJ1-2, the complete variable domain is DSGVTQTPKHLITATGQRVTLRCSPRSGDLSVYWYQQSLDQGLQFLIQYYNGEERAKGNILERFSAQQFPDLHSELNLSSLELGDSALYFCASSSLPNYGYTFGSGTRLTVV.

This clone showed up just a few times. This chain connects TRBV18 to TRBJ1-2; TRBD1 matches 8 bases. V lost 5 bases to trimming and J lost 8 bases; unmatched junction nucleotides: 7. Germline CDR1 and CDR2: KGHSH and LQKENI. The CDR3 runs to 13 residues. The CDR3 spells CASSYGQGRGYTF. CDR3 DNA sequence: TGTGCCAGCTCATATGGACAGGGCAGAGGCTACACCTTC.

The genes are TRBV18 and TRBJ1-1, with TRBD1 as a possible D gene (6 bases). CDR3 length: 13 amino acids. Germline CDR1 KGHSH, CDR2 LQKENI. V was pared by 4 bases and J by 2 bases, with 8 bases between. The DNA of the CDR3 is TGTGCCAGCTCACTACAGGGTAACACTGAAGCTTTCTTT. Protein sequence: CASSLQGNTEAFF.

V is TRBV9 and J is TRBJ1-2, with unresolved D. Trimming took 4 bases from V and 10 from J, leaving 14 bases between them. Germline V gene lookup returns CDR1 SGDLS and CDR2 YYNGEE. The length of the CDR3 is 12 residues. CDR3 sequence reads: CASSPREGYYTF. CDR3 DNA: TGTGCCAGCAGCCCCCGGGAGGGATACTACACCTTC.

The chain combines TRBV7-9 with TRBJ2-5; D gene ambiguous. This CDR3 spans 12 amino acids. Germline-derived CDR1 and CDR2 are SEHNR and FQNEAQ (reference sequence). V was trimmed by 2 bases and J by 5 bases, leaving 6 bases between them. The CDR3 region is CASSLPRETQYF. The DNA for the CDR3 is TGTGCCAGCAGCTTACCTCGGGAGACCCAGTACTTC.

This CDR3 is CASRSDSRSYEQYF. Here the CDR3 DNA reads TGTGCCAGTAGGTCGGACAGCCGGTCCTACGAGCAGTACTTC. V and J are TRBV19 and TRBJ2-7; D might be TRBD1 (6 bases). The CDR3 is 14 amino acids. From germline, CDR1 is LNHDA and CDR2 SQIVND (reference sequence). The V gene lost 6 bases and the J gene lost 1 base, with 13 bases spanning the gap.

The gene calls are TRBV30 and TRBJ1-1, with unresolved D. Germline V gene sequence: CDR1 GTSNPN, CDR2 SVGIG (reference sequence). V shed 6 bases and J shed 4 bases, with 15 bases lying between them. This CDR3 is 13 amino acids long. The CDR3 protein is CACRVAGSTEAFF. As DNA, the CDR3 is TGTGCCTGTCGAGTAGCGGGGAGCACTGAAGCTTTCTTT.

The gene calls are TRBV7-9 and TRBJ2-3, with D tentatively TRBD1 (5 bases). Trimming took 1 base from V and 6 from J, leaving 14 bases between them. The CDR3 loop spans 15 amino acids. Germline lookup yields CDR1 SEHNR and CDR2 FQNEAQ (reference sequence). CDR3: CASSLGSQTADTQYF. CDR3 DNA: TGTGCCAGCAGCTTAGGTTCGCAGACAGCGGATACGCAGTATTTT.

The chain links TRBV11-2 to TRBJ2-1, with 12 nucleotides matching TRBD2. This CDR3 has 14 residues. Germline lookup yields CDR1 SGHAT and CDR2 FQNNGV. The V gene end was trimmed by 5 bases and the J gene end by 10 bases; junction bases not matched to a gene: 6. This CDR3 reads CASSLRLAGEEQFF. The CDR3 nucleotides read TGTGCCAGCAGCCTTAGACTAGCGGGAGAGGAGCAGTTCTTC. Based on the CDR3 plus reference TRBV11-2 and TRBJ2-1, the full variable domain is EAGVAQSPRYKIIEKRQSVAFWCNPISGHATLYWYQQILGQGPKLLIQFQNNGVVDDSQLPKDRFSAERLKGVDSTLKIQPAKLEDSAVYLCASSLRLAGEEQFFGPGTRLTVL.

This chain joins TRBV5-1 and TRBJ1-1; no clear D gene. This CDR3 is 15 amino acids long. Germline assignment: CDR1 SGHRS and CDR2 YFSETQ. The V and J ends lost 4 bases and 8 bases respectively, with 21 bases between them. CDR3 in amino acids: CASSLDRIGELEAFF. CDR3 nucleotides: TGCGCCAGCAGCCTAGACCGAATAGGAGAGTTAGAAGCTTTCTTT.

This clone was detected only once. The chain joins TRBV18 to TRBJ2-2; tentative D call: TRBD1 (6 bases). Germline V gene sequence: CDR1 KGHSH, CDR2 LQKENI. CDR3 length: 17 residues. The V gene lost 3 bases and the J gene lost 6 bases, with 20 bases spanning the gap. This chain's CDR3 is CASSPSGLVQGSGELFF. In DNA, the CDR3 is TGTGCCAGCTCACCCTCCGGTTTGGTTCAGGGGTCCGGGGAGCTGTTTTTT.

The genes are TRBV5-6 and TRBJ1-5, with D hard to call. The CDR3 is 14 residues long. Germline values: CDR1 SGHDT, CDR2 YYEEEE. Deletions cut 5 bases from V and 4 bases from J, with 13 bases between. The CDR3 nucleotides are TGTGCCAGCAGGAGGGTTACAGCAAATCAGCCCCAGCATTTT. Its protein product is CASRRVTANQPQHF.

In this sample, this clone turned up once. The genes are TRBV2 and TRBJ2-5, with D perhaps TRBD2 (6 bases). Germline V gives CDR1 SNHLY, CDR2 FYNNEI. Deletions cut 7 bases from V and 1 base from J, with 10 bases between. The CDR3 consists of 13 residues. In nucleotides, the CDR3 is TGTGCCAGCATCGCGGGGCGCCAAGAGACCCAGTACTTC. The encoded protein is CASIAGRQETQYF.

This chain links TRBV5-6 with TRBJ1-1, with D maybe TRBD1 (5 bases). CDR1 is SGHDT and CDR2 is YYEEEE in the germline V gene. V lost 2 bases, J lost 2 bases, and 13 bases lay in between. The CDR3 totals 15 residues. The CDR3 DNA reads as TGTGCCAGCAGCTTTTTGACAGACACAAACACTGAAGCTTTCTTT. Translated, it gives CASSFLTDTNTEAFF.